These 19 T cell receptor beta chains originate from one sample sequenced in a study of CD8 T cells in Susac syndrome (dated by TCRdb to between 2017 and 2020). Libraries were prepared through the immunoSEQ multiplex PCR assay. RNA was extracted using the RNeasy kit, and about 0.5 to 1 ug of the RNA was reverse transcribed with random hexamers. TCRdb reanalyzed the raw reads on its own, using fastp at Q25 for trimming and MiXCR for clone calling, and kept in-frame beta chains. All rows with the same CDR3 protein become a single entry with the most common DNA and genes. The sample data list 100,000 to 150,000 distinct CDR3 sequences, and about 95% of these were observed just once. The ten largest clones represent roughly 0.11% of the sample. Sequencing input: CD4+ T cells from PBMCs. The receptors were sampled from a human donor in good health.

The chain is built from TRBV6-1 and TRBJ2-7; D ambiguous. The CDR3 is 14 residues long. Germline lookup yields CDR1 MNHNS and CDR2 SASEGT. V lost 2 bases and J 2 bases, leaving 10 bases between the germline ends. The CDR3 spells CASSEFTATYEQYF. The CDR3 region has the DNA TGTGCCAGCAGTGAATTTACGGCAACCTACGAGCAGTACTTC.

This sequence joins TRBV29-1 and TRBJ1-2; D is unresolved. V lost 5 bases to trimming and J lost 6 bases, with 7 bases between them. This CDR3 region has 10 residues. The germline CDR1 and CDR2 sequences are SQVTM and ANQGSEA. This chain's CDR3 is CSVHLNGYTF. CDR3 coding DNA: TGCAGCGTTCATTTGAATGGCTACACCTTC.

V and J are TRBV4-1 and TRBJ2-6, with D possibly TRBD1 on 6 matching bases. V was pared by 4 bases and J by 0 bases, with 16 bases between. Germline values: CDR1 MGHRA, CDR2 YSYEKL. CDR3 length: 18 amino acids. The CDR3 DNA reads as TGCGCCAGCAGCCGTCCAGGGGAACCTCTCTCTGGGGCCAACGTCCTGACTTTC. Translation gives CASSRPGEPLSGANVLTF.

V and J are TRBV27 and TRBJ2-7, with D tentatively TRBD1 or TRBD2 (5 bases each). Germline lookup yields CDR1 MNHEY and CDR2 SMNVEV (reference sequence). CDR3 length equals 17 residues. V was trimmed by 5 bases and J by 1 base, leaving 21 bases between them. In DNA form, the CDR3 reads TGTGCCAGCAGTCCCCGTTTCCGGGACGGTAAATCCTACGAGCAGTACTTC. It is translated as CASSPRFRDGKSYEQYF.

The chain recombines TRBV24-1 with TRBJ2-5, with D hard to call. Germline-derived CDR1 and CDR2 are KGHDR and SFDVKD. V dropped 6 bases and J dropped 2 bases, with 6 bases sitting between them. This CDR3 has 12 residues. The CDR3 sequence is CATSSRQETQYF. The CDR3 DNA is TGTGCCACCAGTAGTCGTCAAGAGACCCAGTACTTC.

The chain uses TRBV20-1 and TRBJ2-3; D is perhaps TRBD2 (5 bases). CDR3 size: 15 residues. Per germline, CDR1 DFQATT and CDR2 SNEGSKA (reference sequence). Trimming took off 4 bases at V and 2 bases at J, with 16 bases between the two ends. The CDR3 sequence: CSATELGSATDTQYF. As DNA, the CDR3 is TGCAGTGCTACCGAACTAGGTTCGGCCACAGATACGCAGTATTTT.

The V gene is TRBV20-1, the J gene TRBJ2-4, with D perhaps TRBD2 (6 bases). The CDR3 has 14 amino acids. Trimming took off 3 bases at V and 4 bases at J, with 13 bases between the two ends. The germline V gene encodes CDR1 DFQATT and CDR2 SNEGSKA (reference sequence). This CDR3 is CSARSREVKNIQYF. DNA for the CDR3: TGCAGTGCTAGGAGCAGGGAGGTGAAAAACATTCAGTACTTC.

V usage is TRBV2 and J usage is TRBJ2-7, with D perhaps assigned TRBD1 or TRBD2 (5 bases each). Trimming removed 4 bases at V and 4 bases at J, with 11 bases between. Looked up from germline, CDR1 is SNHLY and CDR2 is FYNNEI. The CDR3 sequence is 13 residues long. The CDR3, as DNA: TGTGCCAGCAGTGTATATGAGGGGTACGAGCAGTACTTC. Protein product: CASSVYEGYEQYF. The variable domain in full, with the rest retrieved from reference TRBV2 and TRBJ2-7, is EPEVTQTPSHQVTQMGQEVILRCVPISNHLYFYWYRQILGQKVEFLVSFYNNEISEKSEIFDDQFSVERPDGSNFTLKIRSTKLEDSAMYFCASSVYEGYEQYFGPGTRLTVT.

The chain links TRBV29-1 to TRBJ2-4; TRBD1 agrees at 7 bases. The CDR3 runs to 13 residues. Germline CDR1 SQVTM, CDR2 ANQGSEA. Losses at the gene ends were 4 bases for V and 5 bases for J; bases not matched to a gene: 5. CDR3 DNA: TGCAGCGTTGTTACCGGGACAGAAAACATTCAGTACTTC. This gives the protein CSVVTGTENIQYF.

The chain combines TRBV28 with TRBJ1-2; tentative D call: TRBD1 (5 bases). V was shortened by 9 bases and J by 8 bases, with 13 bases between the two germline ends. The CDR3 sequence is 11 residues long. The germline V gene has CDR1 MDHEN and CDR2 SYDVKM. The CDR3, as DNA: TGTGCCAGTCGACAGCTGTTGGGCTACACCTTC. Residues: CASRQLLGYTF.

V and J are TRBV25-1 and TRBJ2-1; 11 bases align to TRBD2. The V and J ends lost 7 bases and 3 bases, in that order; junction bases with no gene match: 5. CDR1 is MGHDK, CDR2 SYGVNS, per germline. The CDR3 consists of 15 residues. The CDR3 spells CASTQGTSGYNEQFF. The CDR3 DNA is TGTGCCAGCACCCAAGGGACTAGCGGCTACAATGAGCAGTTCTTC.

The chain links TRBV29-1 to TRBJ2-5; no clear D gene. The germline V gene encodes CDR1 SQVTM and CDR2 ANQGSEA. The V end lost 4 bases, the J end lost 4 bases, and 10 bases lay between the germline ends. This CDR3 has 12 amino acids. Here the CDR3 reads CSVASRTETQYF. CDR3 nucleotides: TGCAGCGTTGCGAGCCGTACAGAGACCCAGTACTTC. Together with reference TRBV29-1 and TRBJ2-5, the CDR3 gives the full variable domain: SAVISQKPSRDICQRGTSLTIQCQVDSQVTMMFWYRQQPGQSLTLIATANQGSEATYESGFVIDKFPISRPNLTFSTLTVSNMSPEDSSIYLCSVASRTETQYFGPGTRLLVL.

CDR3 loop: CASTQRSGANVLTF. The CDR3, as DNA: TGTGCCAGCACCCAGCGCTCTGGGGCCAACGTCCTGACTTTC. This chain joins TRBV12-3 or TRBV12-4 and TRBJ2-6; D is unresolved. The ends were cut back, 7 bases at V and 0 bases at J, with 7 bases in the middle. CDR3 length: 14 residues.

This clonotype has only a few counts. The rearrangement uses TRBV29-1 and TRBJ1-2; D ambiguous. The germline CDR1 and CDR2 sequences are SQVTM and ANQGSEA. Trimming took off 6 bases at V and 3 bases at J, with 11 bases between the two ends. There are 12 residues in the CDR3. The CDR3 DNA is TGCAGCGTCCTGGGGAGTGACTATGGCTACACCTTC. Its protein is CSVLGSDYGYTF.

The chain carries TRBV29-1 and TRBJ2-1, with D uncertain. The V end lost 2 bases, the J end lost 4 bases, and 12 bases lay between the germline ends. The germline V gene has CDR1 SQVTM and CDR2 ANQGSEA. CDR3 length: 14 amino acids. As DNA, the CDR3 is TGCAGCGTTGAAACCCCAGTGACTTACAATGAGCAGTTCTTC. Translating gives CSVETPVTYNEQFF.

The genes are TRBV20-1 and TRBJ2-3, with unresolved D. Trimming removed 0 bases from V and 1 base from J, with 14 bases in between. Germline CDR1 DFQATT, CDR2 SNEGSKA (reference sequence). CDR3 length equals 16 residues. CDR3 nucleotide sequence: TGCAGTGCTAGAGATATCGGCCTCCTGGGCACAGATACGCAGTATTTT. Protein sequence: CSARDIGLLGTDTQYF.

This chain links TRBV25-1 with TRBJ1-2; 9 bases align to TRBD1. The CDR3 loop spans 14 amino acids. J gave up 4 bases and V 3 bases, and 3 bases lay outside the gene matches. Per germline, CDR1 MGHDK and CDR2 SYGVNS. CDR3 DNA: TGTGCCAGCAGTGACACGGACAGGGGCTATGGCTACACCTTC. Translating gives CASSDTDRGYGYTF.

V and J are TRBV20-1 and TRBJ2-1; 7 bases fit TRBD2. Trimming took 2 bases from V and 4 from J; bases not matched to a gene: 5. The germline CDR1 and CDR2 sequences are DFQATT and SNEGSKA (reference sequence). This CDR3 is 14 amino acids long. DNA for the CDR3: TGCAGTGCTAGATTCGGGAGGAGGTACAATGAGCAGTTCTTC. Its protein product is CSARFGRRYNEQFF.

The CDR3 protein is CASSMNGAGFTDTQYF. As DNA, the CDR3 is TGTGCCAGCAGCATGAATGGCGCGGGATTCACAGATACGCAGTATTTT. The chain joins TRBV6-1 to TRBJ2-3, with D possibly TRBD2 on 6 matching bases. Trimming cost V 6 bases and J 2 bases, with 18 bases left between them. CDR1 is MNHNS, CDR2 SASEGT, per germline. The CDR3 length is 16 residues.